The rows below give T cell receptor beta chains drawn from one sample of a study of identical twins. Via MiXCR, TCRdb re-called the 5' RACE reads, giving one row per CDR3 protein. The sample contains 410,000 or so distinct CDR3 sequences, under 20% of which appear only once. The material sequenced was naive T cells sorted from blood. The receptors stem from a man in his fifties in good health. Each CDR3 is given with its conserved first and last residue. A D gene is named only where the DNA matches it firmly. The size entry is marked missing in some rows and otherwise reads once, few, many or a size class.

CDR3 DNA	CDR3 protein	clone size	D gene	V gene	J gene
TGCGCCAGCAGCCAAGGTTTTGACTGGACCGGGGAGCTGTTTTTT	CASSQGFDWTGELFF	few	NA	TRBV4-1	TRBJ2-2
TGCGCCAGCAGCCCGCTAGCGGGAGGGGTTACCGGGGAGCTGTTTTTT	CASSPLAGGVTGELFF	NA	TRBD2	TRBV5-1	TRBJ2-2
TGTGCCAGCAGCCCCCGCCTAGCGGGGGGGTACGAGCAGTACTTC	CASSPRLAGGYEQYF	many	TRBD2	TRBV7-2	TRBJ2-7
TGTGCCAGCAGTACTTGGACAGGATCCTACGAGCAGTACTTC	CASSTWTGSYEQYF	few	TRBD1	TRBV6-5	TRBJ2-7
TGTGCCAGCAGCTTAGTCTCTAGCGGGAGTCGGGTGTACTTC	CASSLVSSGSRVYF	NA	TRBD2	TRBV11-3	TRBJ2-7
TGTGCCAGCAGTGAATTCCCTGGGACAGATACGCAGTATTTT	CASSEFPGTDTQYF	NA	NA	TRBV2	TRBJ2-3
TGTGCCAGCAGCTTTATAGGGGATACGCAGTATTTT	CASSFIGDTQYF	many	NA	TRBV6-5	TRBJ2-3
TGTGCCAGCAGCGCCCGACAGGGTTTAGGCGGGGAGCTGTTTTTT	CASSARQGLGGELFF	few	TRBD1	TRBV9	TRBJ2-2
TGCAGTGCTAGAGACCCGTCTAGCGGAAACTACGAGCAGTACTTC	CSARDPSSGNYEQYF	few	TRBD2	TRBV20-1	TRBJ2-7
TGCAGTGCTAGAGAGAATTTGAACACTGAAGCTTTCTTT	CSARENLNTEAFF	few	NA	TRBV20-1	TRBJ1-1
TGCAGTGCTAGAAGGGGGCAAGACGAGCAGTACTTC	CSARRGQDEQYF	NA	TRBD1	TRBV20-1	TRBJ2-7
TGCGCCAGCAGGGGGGACAGCCAACTTAATGAGCAGTTCTTC	CASRGDSQLNEQFF	many	TRBD1	TRBV5-1	TRBJ2-1
TGCAGCGTCCCCGGGGAGGGCACTGAAGCTTTCTTT	CSVPGEGTEAFF	few	NA	TRBV29-1	TRBJ1-1
TGTGCCAGCAGCAAACTTAACACCGGGGAGCTGTTTTTT	CASSKLNTGELFF	many	NA	TRBV7-9	TRBJ2-2
TGTGCCAGCAGTAGGGGGAATATCGGGGAGCTGTTTTTT	CASSRGNIGELFF	NA	NA	TRBV6-2/TRBV6-3	TRBJ2-2
TGCAGTGCTAGAGTACCTAGCGGGATCTACGAGCAGTACTTC	CSARVPSGIYEQYF	few	TRBD2	TRBV20-1	TRBJ2-7
TGTGCCAGCAGCCGACATCCGGGACTAGCGTCCCACAATGAGCAGTTCTTC	CASSRHPGLASHNEQFF	many	TRBD2	TRBV6-2/TRBV6-3	TRBJ2-1
TGCGCCAGCAGCTTGGGGACTAGCGGGAGTCGGACCTACGAGCAGTACTTC	CASSLGTSGSRTYEQYF	many	TRBD2	TRBV5-1	TRBJ2-7
TGTGCCAGCAGTTTATTCGCAGGGAGCTACGAGCAGTACTTC	CASSLFAGSYEQYF	many	NA	TRBV27	TRBJ2-7
TGCAGCGTTGACCCCTTAGGGGGTACCATCTACAATGAGCAGTTCTTC	CSVDPLGGTIYNEQFF	NA	NA	TRBV29-1	TRBJ2-1
TGTGCCAGCAGTTTCCAGGGGGCTAGCAATCAGCCCCAGCATTTT	CASSFQGASNQPQHF	NA	TRBD1	TRBV27	TRBJ1-5
TGTGCCAGCAGGTTAACTAGCGGGAGTCGTGAGCAGTACTTC	CASRLTSGSREQYF	NA	TRBD2	TRBV13	TRBJ2-7
TGTGCCAGCAGTGAAAGGGGGTCCTATGGCTACACCTTC	CASSERGSYGYTF	many	NA	TRBV6-1	TRBJ1-2
TGTGCCAGCAGCTTAGCGAGTGTTAATGGCCGAGATACGCAGTATTTT	CASSLASVNGRDTQYF	many	NA	TRBV7-2	TRBJ2-3
TGTGCCAGCAGTATCTCCACTAGCTACTTCTCCTACAATGAGCAGTTCTTC	CASSISTSYFSYNEQFF	NA	NA	TRBV6-2/TRBV6-3	TRBJ2-1
TGTGCCAGCAGTACCCTTAGCGGGAGCTCCTACAATGAGCAGTTCTTC	CASSTLSGSSYNEQFF	few	TRBD2	TRBV12-3/TRBV12-4	TRBJ2-1